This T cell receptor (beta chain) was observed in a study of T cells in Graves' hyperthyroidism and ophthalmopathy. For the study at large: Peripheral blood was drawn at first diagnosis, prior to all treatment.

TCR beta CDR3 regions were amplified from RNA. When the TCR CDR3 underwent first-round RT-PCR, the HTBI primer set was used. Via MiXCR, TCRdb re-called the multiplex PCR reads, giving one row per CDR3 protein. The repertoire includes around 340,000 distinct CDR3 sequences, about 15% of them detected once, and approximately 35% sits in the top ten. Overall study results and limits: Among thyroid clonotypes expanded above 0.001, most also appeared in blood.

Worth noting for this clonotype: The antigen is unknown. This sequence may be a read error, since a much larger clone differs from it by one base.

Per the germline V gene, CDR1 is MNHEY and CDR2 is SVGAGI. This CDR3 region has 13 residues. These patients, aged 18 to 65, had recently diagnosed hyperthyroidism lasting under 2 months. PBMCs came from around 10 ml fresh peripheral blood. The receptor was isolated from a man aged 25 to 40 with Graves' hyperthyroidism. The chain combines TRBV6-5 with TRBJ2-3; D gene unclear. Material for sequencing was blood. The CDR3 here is CAGSYDLRYTQYF. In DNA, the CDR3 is TGTGCCGGCAGTTATGACCTAAGGTATACGCAGTATTTT.